These 26 T cell receptor beta chains share one sample of origin, sequenced in a study of cytomegalovirus exposure and HLA in healthy donors. This PCR relied on a set of 60 Vbeta primers and 13 Jbeta primers. Assay used: immunoSEQ multiplex PCR; TCRdb lists only in-frame clones, some missing. The repertoire consists of 150,000 to 200,000 clones, with approximately 86% occurring once and the leading ten covering 1.5% to 2%. Material: PBMCs. The origin of the receptors is a woman between 18 and 29 years old in good health and CMV-seronegative.

This clone has a handful of counts. The rearrangement joins TRBV27 to TRBJ1-5; D gene ambiguous. V dropped 2 bases and J dropped 5 bases, with 10 bases sitting between them. Germline lookup yields CDR1 MNHEY and CDR2 SMNVEV (reference sequence). The CDR3 has 14 amino acids. CDR3 loop: CASSLGQHHQPQHF. The CDR3, as DNA: TGTGCCAGCAGTTTAGGGCAGCATCATCAGCCCCAGCATTTT.

This chain links TRBV9 with TRBJ2-3; a weak D match, TRBD2 (6 bases). Germline V gives CDR1 SGDLS, CDR2 YYNGEE. The V and J ends lost 4 bases and 5 bases respectively, with 17 bases between them. The CDR3 length is 15 residues. The CDR3 loop is CASSPRGAAGDTQYF. The CDR3 coding sequence is TGTGCCAGCAGCCCCCGAGGTGCAGCGGGAGATACGCAGTATTTT.

The V and J genes are TRBV9 and TRBJ1-2, with D maybe TRBD1 (5 bases). Germline V gene sequence: CDR1 SGDLS, CDR2 YYNGEE. The CDR3 is made up of 14 amino acids. Trimming shortened V by 7 bases and J by 4 bases, and 17 bases separated the two germline ends. The CDR3 here is CASSRGGAGYGYTF. The CDR3, as DNA: TGTGCCAGCTCCCGCGGAGGGGCGGGCTATGGCTACACCTTC.

This chain links TRBV27 with TRBJ2-2, with 7 bases matching TRBD1. The CDR3 runs 15 residues. Germline V gene lookup returns CDR1 MNHEY and CDR2 SMNVEV (reference sequence). V gave up 3 bases and J gave up 5 bases; unmatched junction bases: 6. CDR3 loop: CASSFSQGVTGELFF. The CDR3 DNA reads TGTGCCAGCAGTTTTAGCCAGGGGGTTACCGGGGAGCTGTTTTTT.

This clone was observed a single time. J is TRBJ2-7 and V is TRBV4-1, with 7 bases identical to TRBD2. The CDR3 contains 17 residues. The germline V gene encodes CDR1 MGHRA and CDR2 YSYEKL. The junction had 15 bases not matched to a gene; V was cut back by 4 bases and J by 3 bases. The CDR3 region is CASSPIPGEGLIYEQYF. DNA for the CDR3: TGCGCCAGCAGCCCCATACCTGGGGAGGGGCTTATCTACGAGCAGTACTTC.

The chain combines TRBV27 with TRBJ2-7, with 7 bases matching TRBD1. With V trimmed by 4 bases and J by 2 bases, 2 bases remained unmatched. Per germline, CDR1 MNHEY and CDR2 SMNVEV (reference sequence). This CDR3 is 13 amino acids long. The CDR3 is CASSWDSPYEQYF. CDR3 nucleotide sequence: TGTGCCAGCAGTTGGGACAGCCCCTACGAGCAGTACTTC.

About this clone itself: The identical CDR3 is also encoded by other nucleotide sequences in the sample. The chain uses TRBV9 and TRBJ1-2, with D perhaps matching TRBD1 (5 bases). The CDR3 loop spans 14 amino acids. Trimming removed 0 bases from V and 3 bases from J, with 9 bases in between. Germline CDR1 and CDR2: SGDLS and YYNGEE. The CDR3: CASSVGGGDYGYTF. The CDR3 DNA follows: TGTGCCAGCAGCGTAGGCGGGGGAGACTATGGCTACACCTTC.

This clone appeared a single time. The chain links TRBV6-1 to TRBJ1-5; D gene ambiguous. The CDR3 consists of 13 residues. In germline, CDR1 is MNHNS, CDR2 SASEGT. V was shortened by 5 bases and J by 5 bases, with 10 bases between the two germline ends. CDR3 region: CASSPQSYQPQHF. The CDR3 DNA reads TGTGCCAGCAGTCCCCAGTCATATCAGCCCCAGCATTTT.

The CDR3 loop reads CASTVSGGAGGWNEQFF. The CDR3 DNA sequence: TGTGCCAGCACCGTGTCTGGGGGTGCGGGAGGATGGAATGAGCAGTTCTTC. The chain combines TRBV11-2 with TRBJ2-1; 8 bases align to TRBD2. Germline lookup yields CDR1 SGHAT and CDR2 FQNNGV. J was trimmed by 7 bases and V by 7 bases; bases with no gene match: 18. The CDR3 is 17 amino acids.

The rearrangement uses TRBV29-1 and TRBJ2-5, with 10 bases that match TRBD1. The ends lost 3 bases at V and 3 bases at J; junction bases unmatched: 1. Germline V CDR1 and CDR2: SQVTM, ANQGSEA. CDR3 length: 13 residues. As DNA, the CDR3 is TGCAGCGTTGACGGGACAGGGGAAGAGACCCAGTACTTC. Its protein is CSVDGTGEETQYF.

The rearrangement uses TRBV5-4 and TRBJ1-1, with D possibly matching TRBD1 (5 bases). Germline V gene sequence: CDR1 SGHNT, CDR2 YYREEE (reference sequence). Trimming took off 1 base at V and 1 base at J, with 11 bases between the two ends. The CDR3 runs 15 residues. CDR3 loop: CASSLIITGNTEAFF. CDR3 DNA: TGTGCCAGCAGCTTGATTATAACAGGGAACACTGAAGCTTTCTTT.

The rearrangement uses TRBV5-6 and TRBJ1-3; D perhaps matches TRBD1 (5 bases). This CDR3 has 17 amino acids. V was trimmed by 4 bases and J by 4 bases, leaving 21 bases between them. The germline CDR1 and CDR2 sequences are SGHDT and YYEEEE. The CDR3 region has the DNA TGTGCCAGCAGCCCGTTTACAGGCTCATCTTTAGGAAACACCATATATTTT. It specifies CASSPFTGSSLGNTIYF.

The genes are TRBV7-6 and TRBJ1-4, with D hard to call. This CDR3 comprises 14 residues. Germline-derived CDR1 and CDR2 are SGHVS and FNYEAQ. Deletions cut 5 bases from V and 0 bases from J, with 7 bases between. The CDR3 loop is CASSLLATNEKLFF. The CDR3 nucleotides read TGTGCCAGCAGCCTACTTGCAACTAATGAAAAACTGTTTTTT.

The rearrangement uses TRBV9 and TRBJ2-5; possibly TRBD2 for D (6 bases). This CDR3 spans 15 amino acids. CDR1 and CDR2 from the germline V gene are SGDLS and YYNGEE. Trimming stripped 0 bases from V and 5 bases from J, with 14 bases between. CDR3 coding DNA: TGTGCCAGCAGCGTAGGCTGGCGGGGAGGTGAGACCCAGTACTTC. It encodes CASSVGWRGGETQYF. The whole variable domain, filled in from reference TRBV9 and TRBJ2-5, reads DSGVTQTPKHLITATGQRVTLRCSPRSGDLSVYWYQQSLDQGLQFLIQYYNGEERAKGNILERFSAQQFPDLHSELNLSSLELGDSALYFCASSVGWRGGETQYFGPGTRLLVL.

The genes are TRBV6-4 and TRBJ2-2; D is undetermined. Germline V gives CDR1 MRHNA, CDR2 SNTAGT. The CDR3 is made up of 13 amino acids. The V and J ends lost 4 bases and 4 bases respectively, with 7 bases between them. The CDR3 spells CASSARSTGELFF. The CDR3 nucleotides are TGTGCCAGCAGTGCCCGGTCCACCGGGGAGCTGTTTTTT.

The rearrangement joins TRBV7-2 to TRBJ2-7; TRBD2 is a possible D gene (5 bases). This CDR3 is 14 amino acids long. V dropped 8 bases and J dropped 0 bases, with 14 bases sitting between them. From germline, CDR1 is SGHTA and CDR2 FQGNSA. Here the CDR3 DNA reads TGTGCCAGCGCGTTCGGGGTCAGCTCCTACGAGCAGTACTTC. Its protein product is CASAFGVSSYEQYF. Based on the CDR3 plus reference TRBV7-2 and TRBJ2-7, the full variable domain is GAGVSQSPSNKVTEKGKDVELRCDPISGHTALYWYRQSLGQGLEFLIYFQGNSAPDKSGLPSDRFSAERTGGSVSTLTIQRTQQEDSAVYLCASAFGVSSYEQYFGPGTRLTVT.

The V and J genes are TRBV30 and TRBJ2-3; D perhaps matches TRBD1 (5 bases). Germline V lookup: CDR1 GTSNPN, CDR2 SVGIG (reference sequence). The V end lost 4 bases, the J end lost 1 base, and 9 bases lay between the germline ends. This CDR3 contains 13 residues. The CDR3 sequence: CAWTGPGTDTQYF. CDR3 nucleotide sequence: TGTGCCTGGACAGGGCCTGGCACAGATACGCAGTATTTT.

This chain links TRBV29-1 with TRBJ2-5; 10 bases line up with TRBD1. With the DNA end fitting TRBJ2-7 better, the J assignment may be wrong. CDR1 SQVTM and CDR2 ANQGSEA come from the germline V gene. The CDR3 covers 14 residues. The CDR3 here is CSGRHRDRGSEQYF. In DNA form, the CDR3 reads TGCAGCGGAAGACACCGGGACAGGGGATCCGAGCAGTACTTC.

This clone appeared once. V usage is TRBV2 and J usage is TRBJ2-5, with D perhaps matching TRBD2 (7 bases). TRBJ2-7 explains the end of the DNA better; the J call may be wrong. The CDR3 contains 14 residues. CDR1 and CDR2 (germline): SNHLY, FYNNEI. CDR3 in DNA: TGTGCCAGCATGAAAGGGGGGGCCGGCTACGAGCAGTACTTC. Encoded protein: CASMKGGAGYEQYF.

This chain connects TRBV9 to TRBJ2-7; tentative D call: TRBD1 (8 bases). Germline V gives CDR1 SGDLS, CDR2 YYNGEE. The CDR3 runs 16 residues. Between the trimmed V and J ends, which lost 3 bases and 0 bases, there was a span of 16 bases. The CDR3 sequence: CASSGGGTGRSYEQYF. The DNA for the CDR3 is TGTGCCAGCAGCGGGGGAGGGACAGGACGCTCCTACGAGCAGTACTTC.

This chain joins TRBV25-1 and TRBJ1-2; 9 bases are shared with TRBD1. The CDR3 has 13 residues. V gave up 8 bases and J gave up 7 bases; unmatched junction bases: 8. From germline, CDR1 is MGHDK and CDR2 SYGVNS. For the CDR3, the DNA is TGTGCCAGCGGAAATACAGGGGGCCGTGGCTACACCTTC. It codes for CASGNTGGRGYTF.

The chain has TRBV7-2 and TRBJ2-5, with D maybe TRBD2 (6 bases). TRBJ2-7 matches the DNA end more closely, so the J call is doubtful. Looked up from germline, CDR1 is SGHTA and CDR2 is FQGNSA. The CDR3 covers 14 residues. CDR3 sequence (DNA): TGTGCCAGCAGCTGGCGGGGTGGGTCCTACGAGCAGTACTTC. It codes for CASSWRGGSYEQYF.

This chain links TRBV7-9 with TRBJ1-1; D unclear. Trimming shortened V by 5 bases and J by 4 bases, and 11 bases separated the two germline ends. Germline CDR1 reads SEHNR; CDR2 reads FQNEAQ (reference sequence). The CDR3 is 13 amino acids. The CDR3 sequence is CASSRRNSTEAFF. The CDR3 nucleotides are TGTGCCAGCAGCCGTAGAAACTCCACTGAAGCTTTCTTT.

The V call is TRBV7-2, the J call TRBJ2-7; TRBD1 matches at 8 bases. After removal of 2 bases from V and 4 bases from J, the junction contained 4 bases not matched to a gene. CDR3 length equals 14 residues. The germline V gene has CDR1 SGHTA and CDR2 FQGNSA. CDR3 bases: TGTGCCAGCAGCTTATACCAGGGGGCTTACGAGCAGTACTTC. Protein: CASSLYQGAYEQYF.

The J gene is TRBJ1-5, the V gene TRBV19, with a weak D call TRBD1 (5 bases). Trimming left V 6 bases short and J 11 bases short, with 14 bases between. In germline, CDR1 is LNHDA, CDR2 SQIVND (reference sequence). The CDR3 sequence is 12 residues long. CDR3 coding DNA: TGTGCCAGTAGGGAGGGACTCCAGTCCCAGCATTTT. Its translation is CASREGLQSQHF.

V gene TRBV19 combines with J gene TRBJ1-5, with TRBD1 as a possible D gene (5 bases). Per germline, CDR1 LNHDA and CDR2 SQIVND (reference sequence). The germline V and J ends were trimmed by 7 bases and 4 bases, with 17 bases remaining between them. The CDR3 totals 15 residues. DNA for the CDR3: TGTGCCAGTACCCCGAAGGGACGGGGGAATCAGCCCCAGCATTTT. The encoded protein is CASTPKGRGNQPQHF.